The rows below give T cell receptor beta chains drawn from one sample of a study of blood T cell repertoires in COVID-19. Sequenced by immunoSEQ multiplex PCR; TCRdb stores in-frame clones only, minus some. The data hold 180,000 or so clones, with approximately 85% observed a single time. Sample: peripheral blood. Every receptor here comes from a woman aged 60-70 years with acute or convalescent COVID-19. The CDR3 runs from the conserved cysteine through the conserved F or W. D genes are given only for firm matches. Size tells how often a clone was seen (once, few, many) or the class of an expanded clone, and some rows leave it out.

J: TRBJ2-2; length: 14; D: -; V: TRBV2; size: -; DNA: TGTGCCAGCAGTGACCGCGTGAACACCGGGGAGCTGTTTTTT; CDR3: CASSDRVNTGELFF
J: TRBJ1-1; length: 11; D: -; V: TRBV20-1; size: -; DNA: TGCAGTGCGCGGCCGTCGGGAGAAGCTTTCTTT; CDR3: CSARPSGEAFF
J: TRBJ1-1; length: 15; D: -; V: TRBV10-3; size: -; DNA: TGTGCCATCAGTGAGCCCGAGAGTATGATCCCTGAAGCTTTCTTT; CDR3: CAISEPESMIPEAFF
J: TRBJ1-2; length: 14; D: -; V: TRBV19; size: -; DNA: TGTGCCAGTAGTAGCCCGGGGTCGAACTATGGCTACACCTTC; CDR3: CASSSPGSNYGYTF
J: TRBJ1-3; length: 14; D: -; V: TRBV28; size: -; DNA: TGTGCCAGCAGTATTAACAGCTTTGGAAACACCATATATTTT; CDR3: CASSINSFGNTIYF
J: TRBJ1-3; length: 16; D: -; V: TRBV4-1; size: -; DNA: TGCGCCAGCAGCCAAGTCAGAGGGACTTTGGGAAACACCATATATTTT; CDR3: CASSQVRGTLGNTIYF
J: TRBJ1-4; length: 16; D: -; V: TRBV7-9; size: -; DNA: TGTGCCAGCAGCTTAGGAGGCGGCGACTCGCGGGAAAAACTGTTTTTT; CDR3: CASSLGGGDSREKLFF
J: TRBJ1-1; length: 15; D: TRBD1; V: TRBV19; size: few; DNA: TGTGCCAGTAGTGCTCCGGGACAGGGGGAAGCTGAAGCTTTCTTT; CDR3: CASSAPGQGEAEAFF
J: TRBJ1-3; length: 15; D: -; V: TRBV10-3; size: -; DNA: TGTGCCATCAGTGTTGACAGCCTCTCTGGAAACACCATATATTTT; CDR3: CAISVDSLSGNTIYF
J: TRBJ2-1; length: 18; D: TRBD1; V: TRBV6-1; size: -; DNA: TGTGCCAGCAGTGAATCCCTATCGACAGGGTCCTCCTACAATGAGCAGTTCTTC; CDR3: CASSESLSTGSSYNEQFF
J: TRBJ2-2; length: 15; D: TRBD1; V: TRBV14; size: once; DNA: TGTGCCAGCAGCCAAAAACAGGGGTTCACCGGGGAGCTGTTTTTT; CDR3: CASSQKQGFTGELFF
J: TRBJ2-3; length: 15; D: -; V: TRBV9; size: -; DNA: TGTGCCAGCAGCCGGCAGGGCCCCCCCACAGATACGCAGTATTTT; CDR3: CASSRQGPPTDTQYF
J: TRBJ2-2; length: 17; D: TRBD1; V: TRBV10-1; size: -; DNA: TGCGCCAGCAGTGACGGCCAAGGGACAGGGCGAACCGGGGAGCTGTTTTTT; CDR3: CASSDGQGTGRTGELFF
J: TRBJ1-6; length: 12; D: -; V: TRBV30; size: -; DNA: TGTGCCTGGAGTCCTCGCGAGTCACCCCTCCACTTT; CDR3: CAWSPRESPLHF
J: TRBJ1-1; length: 15; D: -; V: TRBV5-1; size: -; DNA: TGCGCCAGCAGCCTCTTGGGGGGTATAGGCACTGAAGCTTTCTTT; CDR3: CASSLLGGIGTEAFF
J: TRBJ1-2; length: 13; D: -; V: TRBV5-1; size: -; DNA: TGCGCCAGCAGCTTGGGAGGGCAGTATGGCTACACCTTC; CDR3: CASSLGGQYGYTF
J: TRBJ1-6; length: 16; D: -; V: TRBV6-6; size: few; DNA: TGTGCCAGCAACCCCCGGGACACCGTCCGGGGTTCACCCCTCCACTTT; CDR3: CASNPRDTVRGSPLHF
J: TRBJ2-5; length: 13; D: TRBD1; V: TRBV11-2; size: -; DNA: TGTGCCAGCACCCGGGACAGGGGAGAGACCCAGTACTTC; CDR3: CASTRDRGETQYF
J: TRBJ1-5; length: 12; D: -; V: TRBV19; size: -; DNA: TGTGCCAGTGGAGACGGCAATCAGCCCCAGCATTTT; CDR3: CASGDGNQPQHF
J: TRBJ1-5; length: 12; D: -; V: TRBV28; size: once; DNA: TGTGCCAGCAGTTCGGAGAATCAGCCCCAGCATTTT; CDR3: CASSSENQPQHF
J: TRBJ2-7; length: 16; D: TRBD1; V: TRBV18; size: -; DNA: TGTGCCAGCTCACTTAGGCCCGGAACAGGGGGCTACGAGCAGTACTTC; CDR3: CASSLRPGTGGYEQYF
J: TRBJ2-3; length: 13; D: -; V: TRBV29-1; size: -; DNA: TGCAGCGTTGGGCAGACTGTCACAGATACGCAGTATTTT; CDR3: CSVGQTVTDTQYF
J: TRBJ1-2; length: 12; D: TRBD1; V: TRBV7-9; size: -; DNA: TGTGCCAGCAGACCGACAGGGGATGGCTACACCTTC; CDR3: CASRPTGDGYTF
J: TRBJ2-1; length: 14; D: -; V: TRBV30; size: -; DNA: TGTGCCTGGAGTGTTGGCGGGAAAGGAAATGAGCAGTTCTTC; CDR3: CAWSVGGKGNEQFF
J: TRBJ2-1; length: 15; D: TRBD2; V: TRBV7-2; size: -; DNA: TGTGCCACAGAAAGGGGACTAGCGGGAGTAAATGAGCAGTTCTTC; CDR3: CATERGLAGVNEQFF
J: TRBJ1-1; length: 15; D: TRBD1; V: TRBV6-6; size: -; DNA: TGTGCCAGCAGTCAGACGGGGACAGAGTACACTGAAGCTTTCTTT; CDR3: CASSQTGTEYTEAFF
J: TRBJ2-3; length: 14; D: -; V: TRBV6-5; size: -; DNA: TGTGCCAGCAAGCCACTTTTCCGCACAGATACGCAGTATTTT; CDR3: CASKPLFRTDTQYF
J: TRBJ2-3; length: 16; D: TRBD2; V: TRBV6-1; size: -; DNA: TGTGCCAGCAGTGTTCGTAGCGGGAGGGGCACAGATACGCAGTATTTT; CDR3: CASSVRSGRGTDTQYF
J: TRBJ2-2; length: 15; D: -; V: TRBV5-1; size: -; DNA: TGCGCCAGCAGCTTTGGACAGCCGAACACCGGGGAGCTGTTTTTT; CDR3: CASSFGQPNTGELFF
J: TRBJ1-3; length: 16; D: TRBD1; V: TRBV28; size: -; DNA: TGTGCCAGCAGTTCGCCAGGGGGAGGATCTGGAAACACCATATATTTT; CDR3: CASSSPGGGSGNTIYF
J: TRBJ1-6; length: 15; D: -; V: TRBV19; size: -; DNA: TGTGCCAGTAGTATAGCCCCGGGTCCTAATTCACCCCTCCACTTT; CDR3: CASSIAPGPNSPLHF
J: TRBJ2-1; length: 13; D: -; V: TRBV29-1; size: -; DNA: TGCAGCGTTTACAGGGCAACGATCAATGAGCAGTTCTTC; CDR3: CSVYRATINEQFF
J: TRBJ2-2; length: 16; D: TRBD1; V: TRBV7-9; size: -; DNA: TGTGCCAGCAGCTTCGCCGGGACAGGGAGCACCGGGGAGCTGTTTTTT; CDR3: CASSFAGTGSTGELFF
J: TRBJ1-5; length: 15; D: TRBD1; V: TRBV10-3; size: -; DNA: TGTGCCATCAGCGACAGGGTGGATAGCAATCAGCCCCAGCATTTT; CDR3: CAISDRVDSNQPQHF
J: TRBJ2-1; length: 16; D: TRBD1; V: TRBV4-1; size: -; DNA: TGCGCCAGCAGCCAAACGCGACAGGGGGGCTACAATGAGCAGTTCTTC; CDR3: CASSQTRQGGYNEQFF
J: TRBJ2-1; length: 16; D: TRBD1; V: TRBV28; size: -; DNA: TGTGCCAGCAGCGTTACCTCGACAGGGTTCTACAATGAGCAGTTCTTC; CDR3: CASSVTSTGFYNEQFF
J: TRBJ2-3; length: 14; D: -; V: TRBV10-3; size: -; DNA: TGTGCCATCAGTAGGACTTCCCCCACAGATACGCAGTATTTT; CDR3: CAISRTSPTDTQYF
J: TRBJ2-1; length: 13; D: TRBD1; V: TRBV12-3/TRBV12-4; size: -; DNA: TGTGCCAGCAGAGGGGGCCGCTACAATGAGCAGTTCTTC; CDR3: CASRGGRYNEQFF
J: TRBJ2-2; length: 18; D: TRBD2; V: TRBV9; size: -; DNA: TGTGCCAGCAGCGTAGAGGGTAGCGGGAAACGGGGCACCGGGGAGCTGTTTTTT; CDR3: CASSVEGSGKRGTGELFF
J: TRBJ1-2; length: 11; D: -; V: TRBV20-1; size: -; DNA: TGCAGTGCTAGCCAGAATGATGGCTACACCTTC; CDR3: CSASQNDGYTF
J: TRBJ1-2; length: 14; D: -; V: TRBV3-1/TRBV3-2; size: -; DNA: TGTGCCAGCAGCCACCTGGACAGCCGCTATGGCTACACCTTC; CDR3: CASSHLDSRYGYTF